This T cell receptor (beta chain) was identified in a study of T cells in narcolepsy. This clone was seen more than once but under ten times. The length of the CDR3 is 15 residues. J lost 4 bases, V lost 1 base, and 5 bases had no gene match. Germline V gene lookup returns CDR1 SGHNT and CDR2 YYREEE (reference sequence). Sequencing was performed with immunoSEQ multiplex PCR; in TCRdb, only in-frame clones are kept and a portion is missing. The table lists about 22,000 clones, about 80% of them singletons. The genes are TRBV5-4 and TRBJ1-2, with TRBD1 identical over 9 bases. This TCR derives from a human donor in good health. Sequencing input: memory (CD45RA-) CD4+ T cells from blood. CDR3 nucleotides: TGTGCCAGCAGCTTGAAAGACAGGGGGTTCTATGGCTACACCTTC. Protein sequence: CASSLKDRGFYGYTF.